Following are 10 T cell receptor beta chains from one sample sequenced in a study of T cell repertoires in cytomegalovirus infection. One entry per CDR3 protein, called by TCRdb with MiXCR from the reads. The sample consists of about 600,000 distinct CDR3 sequences, about 24% of them appearing once. Sequenced input: CD8+ T cells from PBMCs. These receptors all stem from a human donor in good health (CMV status not recorded). Some clones in this sample may be carry-over from other donors' samples.

This clonotype was detected a few times. V and J are TRBV6-6 and TRBJ1-2; 7 nucleotides line up with TRBD1. CDR1 and CDR2 (germline): MNHNY, SVGAGI (reference sequence). This CDR3 is built from 15 residues. The V and J ends lost 4 bases and 1 base, in that order; junction bases with no gene match: 6. This chain's CDR3 is CASSSRDRLNYGYTF. DNA of the CDR3: TGTGCCAGCAGTTCCAGGGACAGACTTAACTATGGCTACACCTTC.

For the CDR3, the DNA is TGCAGTGCTAGATCCGGGACCTCTCCAACTAATGAAAAACTGTTTTTT. Translation gives CSARSGTSPTNEKLFF. This chain connects TRBV20-1 to TRBJ1-4; possible D gene TRBD1, 5 bases. This CDR3 spans 16 amino acids. V was clipped by 2 bases and J by 0 bases, with 13 bases between them. CDR1 and CDR2 (germline): DFQATT, SNEGSKA (reference sequence).

This clonotype was observed a few times. This rearrangement joins TRBV9 to TRBJ1-6; the D is unclear. CDR3 length: 17 amino acids. Trimming took off 4 bases at V and 0 bases at J, with 14 bases between the two ends. Germline lookup yields CDR1 SGDLS and CDR2 YYNGEE. The CDR3: CASSPTSRSSYNSPLHF. In DNA form, the CDR3 reads TGTGCCAGCAGCCCAACAAGTAGGAGCTCCTATAATTCACCCCTCCACTTT. Filled out from reference TRBV9 and TRBJ1-6, the complete variable domain reads DSGVTQTPKHLITATGQRVTLRCSPRSGDLSVYWYQQSLDQGLQFLIQYYNGEERAKGNILERFSAQQFPDLHSELNLSSLELGDSALYFCASSPTSRSSYNSPLHFGNGTRLTVT.

Many counts were recorded for this clonotype. The genes are TRBV7-2 and TRBJ2-6; D is unresolved. Germline V CDR1 and CDR2: SGHTA, FQGNSA. Deletions cut 4 bases from V and 0 bases from J, with 7 bases between. The CDR3 is 15 residues long. The CDR3 nucleotides read TGTGCCAGCAGCTCCCCAGACTCTGGGGCCAACGTCCTGACTTTC. Protein: CASSSPDSGANVLTF.

This clonotype was recorded at least ten times. The chain combines TRBV7-9 with TRBJ1-1; 9 bases map to TRBD1. Trimming took 5 bases from V and 3 from J; bases not matched to a gene: 10. The CDR3 covers 16 residues. Germline assignment: CDR1 SEHNR and CDR2 FQNEAQ (reference sequence). CDR3 DNA: TGTGCCAGCAGCGATCCCGGGACAGGGAGGTACACTGAAGCTTTCTTT. Translation gives CASSDPGTGRYTEAFF.

CDR3 DNA sequence: TGTGCCAGCATCCCGTCAGAGACAGCGAACTACGAGCAGTACTTC. Protein sequence: CASIPSETANYEQYF. This chain links TRBV7-9 with TRBJ2-7; maybe TRBD1 (5 bases). The CDR3 spans 15 residues. V lost 7 bases and J lost 3, with 19 bases in between. The germline V gene encodes CDR1 SEHNR and CDR2 FQNEAQ (reference sequence).

The V call is TRBV7-9, the J call TRBJ2-5, with D perhaps TRBD1 or TRBD2 (5 bases each). The CDR3 is 13 amino acids. The germline V and J ends were trimmed by 3 bases and 10 bases, with 15 bases remaining between them. CDR1 is SEHNR, CDR2 FQNEAQ, per germline (reference sequence). The CDR3 sequence: CASSFIGARDQYF. The CDR3 bases are TGTGCCAGCAGCTTTATAGGGGCCCGGGACCAGTACTTC.

In this sample, this clonotype turned up once. The CDR3 bases are TGTGCCAGCAGTTACTCTAGGGTACCGGGCAATCAGCCCCAGCATTTT. This codes for CASSYSRVPGNQPQHF. The rearrangement uses TRBV6-2 or TRBV6-3 and TRBJ1-5; D uncertain. Germline V gene sequence: CDR1 MNHEY, CDR2 SVGEGT. V was cut by 0 bases and J by 2 bases, with 11 bases left in between. This CDR3 has 16 amino acids.

This clonotype came up a few times. The rearrangement joins TRBV6-6 to TRBJ2-3; weak D call: TRBD1 (6 bases). Germline loops: CDR1 MNHNY, CDR2 SVGAGI (reference sequence). Trimming took 8 bases from V and 2 from J, leaving 11 bases between them. This CDR3 has 13 amino acids. The CDR3 here is CASVRGNTDTQYF. The CDR3 nucleotides are TGTGCCAGCGTAAGGGGGAACACAGATACGCAGTATTTT.

The chain employs TRBV5-1 and TRBJ2-7; maybe TRBD1 (5 bases). The CDR3 length is 15 residues. V lost 0 bases to trimming and J lost 2 bases, with 12 bases between them. Germline V gene lookup returns CDR1 SGHRS and CDR2 YFSETQ. DNA of the CDR3: TGCGCCAGCAGCTTGGGGCAGGGCAACACCTACGAGCAGTACTTC. It is translated as CASSLGQGNTYEQYF.